These T cell receptor beta chains were read from a single sample in a study of CD8 T cells in Susac syndrome. TCRdb itself ran the immunoSEQ multiplex PCR reads through MiXCR, one entry per CDR3 protein. The sample includes 80,000 or so distinct CDR3 sequences, roughly 91% of them seen just once. Sample: CD4+ T cells from PBMCs. Every receptor here comes from a human donor with Susac syndrome. The CDR3 runs from the conserved cysteine through the conserved F or W.

v_call,j_call,cdr3_aa
TRBV7-2,TRBJ2-7,CASSLQGLASYEQYF
TRBV12-3/TRBV12-4,TRBJ1-1,CASSLNHFPNTEAFF
TRBV20-1,TRBJ1-1,CSARDTKGSNTEAFF
TRBV28,TRBJ2-3,CASKVGGGTDTQYF
TRBV21-1,TRBJ2-1,CASSKDWGNEQFF
TRBV6-5,TRBJ2-3,CASSYAQGLGDTQYF
TRBV20-1,TRBJ1-2,CSARAQSDREYGYTF
TRBV7-2,TRBJ2-5,CASRPGPLQETQYF
TRBV7-9,TRBJ1-4,CASSLGDNLPTNEKLFF
TRBV7-9,TRBJ2-2,CASSETMLSGELFF
TRBV29-1,TRBJ1-1,CSVEVVLNTEAFF
TRBV20-1,TRBJ1-1,CSASPRGRYTEAFF
TRBV29-1,TRBJ1-5,CSAGQRNQPQHF
TRBV7-2,TRBJ2-1,CASRGPGLAGGPQGNEQFF
TRBV6-1,TRBJ1-2,CLSQGTYGYTF
TRBV10-3,TRBJ2-4,CATLPSGGNIQYF
TRBV4-2,TRBJ1-4,CASSQVDQVGEKLFF
TRBV6-6,TRBJ2-5,CASTQGVGETQYF
TRBV12-3/TRBV12-4,TRBJ1-4,CASLRDIPGKLFF
TRBV7-2,TRBJ2-5,CASSPDSGGARETQYF
TRBV19,TRBJ2-2,CASSSSRANTGELFF
TRBV29-1,TRBJ2-3,CSVHFSGTPMDTQYF
TRBV27,TRBJ2-6,CASSGVSSGANVLTF
TRBV7-7,TRBJ2-1,CASSLGLAGGEQFF
TRBV15,TRBJ1-2,CATSRLETGGYGYTF
TRBV30,TRBJ1-1,CAWRPGNTEAFF
TRBV9,TRBJ2-3,CASGTSGGSTDTQYF
TRBV4-1,TRBJ2-7,CASSQPFDSYEQYF
TRBV6-6,TRBJ2-1,CASSGQNNEQFF
TRBV11-2,TRBJ2-1,CASSLENEQFF
TRBV18,TRBJ1-1,CASSPAMNTEAFF
TRBV7-9,TRBJ1-1,CASASYRGTEAFF
TRBV12-3/TRBV12-4,TRBJ1-3,CASSSGRVVNTIYF
TRBV12-3/TRBV12-4,TRBJ1-2,CASSQGAVRGYTF
TRBV7-2,TRBJ1-5,CASSSEGGQPQHF
TRBV7-6,TRBJ2-7,CASWTAPDEQYF
TRBV10-3,TRBJ2-7,CAISESIPEQYF
TRBV15,TRBJ1-5,CATSRGAINQPQHF
TRBV12-3/TRBV12-4,TRBJ1-1,CASSPRTGVTTEAFF
TRBV2,TRBJ1-1,CASSEREGTEAFF
TRBV12-3/TRBV12-4,TRBJ1-5,CASSFAVGQGDQPQHF
TRBV3-1,TRBJ2-1,CASSQGYRGPSYNEQFF
TRBV7-9,TRBJ2-2,CASALDRGRGGELFF
TRBV11-2,TRBJ1-6,CASSLSHFSYNSPLHF
TRBV5-6,TRBJ2-2,CASSSTGGFGELFF